These 17 T cell receptor beta chains came from one sample sequenced in a study of cytomegalovirus exposure and HLA in healthy donors. In the PCR, 60 Vbeta and 13 Jbeta primers were used. The method was immunoSEQ multiplex PCR; TCRdb's version includes in-frame clones alone and lacks a portion of them. Of some 190,000 clones in the sample, 76% were seen once. The sequencing sample was made of PBMCs. The receptors were sampled from a man aged 18 to 30 in good health and CMV-seronegative.

This chain uses TRBV11-3 with TRBJ2-3, with a weak D call TRBD1 (5 bases). The V end lost 5 bases, the J end lost 4 bases, and 16 bases lay between the germline ends. The CDR3 has 15 amino acids. Per germline, CDR1 SGHNT and CDR2 YENEEA. In nucleotides, the CDR3 is TGTGCCAGCAGCCTGGGGCACAACAAGGCAGATACGCAGTATTTT. Its translation: CASSLGHNKADTQYF.

This chain uses TRBV9 with TRBJ1-6; possibly TRBD1 for D (5 bases). The CDR3 contains 13 residues. Germline V lookup: CDR1 SGDLS, CDR2 YYNGEE. V lost 8 bases to trimming and J lost 14 bases, with 20 bases between them. The CDR3 sequence: CASGRQGSVALHF. CDR3 sequence (DNA): TGTGCCAGTGGTCGGCAGGGAAGTGTGGCCCTCCACTTT.

V is TRBV9 and J is TRBJ1-4, with D unresolved. CDR1 and CDR2 from the germline V gene are SGDLS and YYNGEE. V lost 0 bases and J 8 bases, leaving 17 bases between the germline ends. CDR3 length: 16 amino acids. CDR3 protein: CASSVAPSMEWEKLFF. The CDR3 nucleotides are TGTGCCAGCAGCGTAGCTCCATCCATGGAGTGGGAAAAACTGTTTTTT.

This rearrangement joins TRBV5-1 to TRBJ1-3; D not resolved. The V gene's germline CDR1 is SGHRS and CDR2 YFSETQ. The V end lost 0 bases, the J end lost 9 bases, and 19 bases lay between the germline ends. The CDR3 spans 16 residues. The CDR3 is CASSLEQTRVGGTIYF. The CDR3, as DNA: TGCGCCAGCAGCTTGGAGCAGACGCGAGTTGGAGGCACCATATATTTT.

This clone occurred once. This rearrangement joins TRBV19 to TRBJ1-1, with no clear D. Deletions cut 4 bases from V and 0 bases from J, with 6 bases between. Germline values: CDR1 LNHDA, CDR2 SQIVND (reference sequence). The CDR3 runs 13 residues. The DNA of the CDR3 is TGTGCCAGTAGTACCTACGTGAACACTGAAGCTTTCTTT. Translated: CASSTYVNTEAFF.

Concerning this clone itself: The conserved phenylalanine or tryptophan normally closing the CDR3 is absent here, so this likely arose from a read error. Because the CDR3's place on the DNA is in doubt, the DNA is left out and the CDR3 is given as listed by TCRdb. The chain uses TRBV6-5 and TRBJ2-7; no check of the table's D call, TRBD1, against the DNA was made. With termini counted, the CDR3 has 12 amino acids. CDR1 MNHEY and CDR2 SVGAGI come from the germline V gene. The CDR3 here is CASSYPGQAVVL.

This clone is a singleton in its sample. The V gene is TRBV7-2, the J gene TRBJ2-1; TRBD2 matches at 13 bases. Trimming took 6 bases from V and 6 from J; bases not matched to a gene: 5. Germline V CDR1 and CDR2: SGHTA, FQGNSA. CDR3 length: 15 residues. The CDR3, as DNA: TGTGCCAGCAGTTGGACTAGCGGGAGTGGCAATGAGCAGTTCTTC. This gives the protein CASSWTSGSGNEQFF.

V and J are TRBV6-1 and TRBJ2-3; TRBD2 aligns across 10 bases. V was pared by 4 bases and J by 2 bases, with 3 bases of the junction left unmatched. The CDR3 runs 15 residues. The germline gives CDR1 MNHNS, CDR2 SASEGT. Written as DNA, the CDR3 is TGTGCCAGCAGTGCTAGCGGGGGCCTCACAGATACGCAGTATTTT. This encodes CASSASGGLTDTQYF.

V gene TRBV2 combines with J gene TRBJ2-1, with D possibly matching TRBD1 (5 bases). V lost 3 bases and J lost 7, with 10 bases in between. The CDR3 runs 13 residues. CDR1 is SNHLY and CDR2 is FYNNEI in the germline V gene. CDR3 in DNA: TGTGCCAGCAGTGAGCAGGGCATGAATGAGCAGTTCTTC. Residues: CASSEQGMNEQFF.

This clone has a single count. The chain couples TRBV19 to TRBJ2-4; the D gene is possibly TRBD1 (5 bases). V lost 4 bases and J 7 bases, leaving 5 bases between the germline ends. Germline CDR1 and CDR2: LNHDA and SQIVND (reference sequence). The CDR3 has 11 amino acids. CDR3: CASSTGNIQYF. CDR3 nucleotide sequence: TGTGCCAGTAGTACAGGGAACATTCAGTACTTC. The whole variable domain, remainder taken from reference TRBV19 and TRBJ2-4, is DGGITQSPKYLFRKEGQNVTLSCEQNLNHDAMYWYRQDPGQGLRLIYYSQIVNDFQKGDIAEGYSVSREKKESFPLTVTSAQKNPTAFYLCASSTGNIQYFGAGTRLSVL.

This clone showed up just once. The chain combines TRBV9 with TRBJ2-1; 7 bases map to TRBD2. J gave up 9 bases and V 1 base, and 4 bases lay outside the gene matches. Per germline, CDR1 SGDLS and CDR2 YYNGEE. This CDR3 comprises 13 residues. In nucleotides, the CDR3 is TGTGCCAGCAGCGTACTTCCTAGCGGTGAGCAGTTCTTC. This gives the protein CASSVLPSGEQFF. Full variable domain (outside the CDR3, taken from reference TRBV9 and TRBJ2-1): DSGVTQTPKHLITATGQRVTLRCSPRSGDLSVYWYQQSLDQGLQFLIQYYNGEERAKGNILERFSAQQFPDLHSELNLSSLELGDSALYFCASSVLPSGEQFFGPGTRLTVL.

This chain connects TRBV30 to TRBJ1-1; 7 nucleotides match TRBD1. CDR1 GTSNPN and CDR2 SVGIG come from the germline V gene (reference sequence). CDR3 length: 15 residues. Germline trimming cut 3 bases from V and 3 bases from J; bases unmatched to any gene: 10. CDR3 region: CAWSPKGAWDTEAFF. The DNA for the CDR3 is TGTGCCTGGAGCCCGAAGGGGGCTTGGGACACTGAAGCTTTCTTT.

Worth noting for this clone: At the DNA level, this CDR3 is encoded by other sequences in the same sample as well. V and J are TRBV28 and TRBJ1-5, with 11 nucleotides matching TRBD1. The CDR3 sequence is 14 residues long. Germline assignment: CDR1 MDHEN and CDR2 SYDVKM. Losses at the gene ends were 6 bases for V and 7 bases for J; bases not matched to a gene: 5. The CDR3 DNA follows: TGTGCCAGCAGCCTGGGACAGGGGGGCCAGCCCCAGCATTTT. It encodes CASSLGQGGQPQHF. The full variable domain, its missing parts supplied by reference TRBV28 and TRBJ1-5, is DVKVTQSSRYLVKRTGEKVFLECVQDMDHENMFWYRQDPGLGLRLIYFSYDVKMKEKGDIPEGYSVSREKKERFSLILESASTNQTSMYLCASSLGQGGQPQHFGDGTRLSIL.

The chain uses TRBV7-2 and TRBJ2-2; 14 positions match TRBD2. Germline CDR1 is SGHTA and CDR2 is FQGNSA. The CDR3 runs to 18 residues. Trimming at V came to 5 bases and at J to 3 bases, leaving 8 bases not matched to a gene. The CDR3 here is CASSHRGLAGAYTGELFF. CDR3 DNA: TGTGCCAGCAGCCACCGGGGACTAGCGGGGGCCTACACCGGGGAGCTGTTTTTT.

This clone appeared a few times. V is TRBV6-1 and J is TRBJ1-5; 10 bases match TRBD1. The V gene end was trimmed by 3 bases and the J gene end by 3 bases; junction bases not matched to a gene: 11. CDR3 size: 18 residues. Germline V CDR1 and CDR2: MNHNS, SASEGT. The CDR3 is CASSEFPNRQGANQPQHF. The CDR3 region has the DNA TGTGCCAGCAGTGAGTTTCCAAATAGACAGGGGGCCAATCAGCCCCAGCATTTT.

This chain links TRBV27 with TRBJ1-6; D unclear. Germline lookup yields CDR1 MNHEY and CDR2 SMNVEV (reference sequence). This CDR3 has 15 amino acids. The V end was cut by 5 bases, the J end by 10 bases, with 18 bases between. The CDR3 coding sequence is TGTGCCAGCAGTCCGTCCGGGATAGGGCAATCACCCCTCCACTTT. It specifies CASSPSGIGQSPLHF.

The chain has TRBV28 and TRBJ1-1; tentative D call: TRBD1 (5 bases). Germline CDR1 reads MDHEN; CDR2 reads SYDVKM. With 8 bases removed from V and 4 bases from J, the gap between germline ends came to 17 bases. This CDR3 is 14 amino acids long. The CDR3: CASDRPGQGTEAFF. In DNA form, the CDR3 reads TGTGCCAGCGACCGCCCAGGGCAGGGCACTGAAGCTTTCTTT.